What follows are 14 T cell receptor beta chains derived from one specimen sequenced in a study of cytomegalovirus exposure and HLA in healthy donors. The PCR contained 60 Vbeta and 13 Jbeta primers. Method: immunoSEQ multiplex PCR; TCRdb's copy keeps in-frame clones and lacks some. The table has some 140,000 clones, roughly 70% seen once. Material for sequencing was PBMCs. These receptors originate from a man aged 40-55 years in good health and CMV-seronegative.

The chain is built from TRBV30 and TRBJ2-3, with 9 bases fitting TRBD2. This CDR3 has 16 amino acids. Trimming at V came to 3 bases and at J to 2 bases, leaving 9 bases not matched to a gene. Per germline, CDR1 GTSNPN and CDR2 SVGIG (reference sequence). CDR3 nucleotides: TGTGCCTGGAGCCCCTGGACTAGCGCAAACACAGATACGCAGTATTTT. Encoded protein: CAWSPWTSANTDTQYF.

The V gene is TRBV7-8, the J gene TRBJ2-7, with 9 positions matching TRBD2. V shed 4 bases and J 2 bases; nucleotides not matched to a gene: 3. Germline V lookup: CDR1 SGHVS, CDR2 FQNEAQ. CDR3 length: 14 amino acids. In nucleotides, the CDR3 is TGTGCCAGCAGCTCCCGACTAGCGGCCTACGAGCAGTACTTC. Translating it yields CASSSRLAAYEQYF.

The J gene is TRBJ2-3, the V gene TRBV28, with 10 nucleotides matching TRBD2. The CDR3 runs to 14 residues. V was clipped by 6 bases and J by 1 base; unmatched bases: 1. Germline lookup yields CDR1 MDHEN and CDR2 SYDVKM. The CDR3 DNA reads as TGTGCCAGCAGCCTAGCGGGAGGCACAGATACGCAGTATTTT. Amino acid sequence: CASSLAGGTDTQYF.

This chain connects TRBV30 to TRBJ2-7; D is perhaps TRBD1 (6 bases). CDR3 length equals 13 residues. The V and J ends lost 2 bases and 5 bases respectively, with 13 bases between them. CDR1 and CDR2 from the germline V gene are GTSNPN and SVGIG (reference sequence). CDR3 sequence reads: CAWSSWGRNEQYF. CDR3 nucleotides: TGTGCCTGGAGTTCGTGGGGGCGCAACGAGCAGTACTTC.

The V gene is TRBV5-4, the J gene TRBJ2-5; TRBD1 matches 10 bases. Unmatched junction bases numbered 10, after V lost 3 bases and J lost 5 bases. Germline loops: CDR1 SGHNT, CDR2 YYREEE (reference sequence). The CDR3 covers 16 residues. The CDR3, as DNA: TGTGCCAGCAGCTCAGGACAGGGGGGTCCGTACGAGACCCAGTACTTC. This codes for CASSSGQGGPYETQYF.

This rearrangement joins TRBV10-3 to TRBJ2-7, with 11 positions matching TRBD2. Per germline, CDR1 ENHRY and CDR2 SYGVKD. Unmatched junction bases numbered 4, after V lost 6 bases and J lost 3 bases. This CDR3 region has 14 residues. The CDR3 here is CAIRTSGSDYEQYF. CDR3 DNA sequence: TGTGCCATCAGAACTAGCGGGAGCGACTACGAGCAGTACTTC.

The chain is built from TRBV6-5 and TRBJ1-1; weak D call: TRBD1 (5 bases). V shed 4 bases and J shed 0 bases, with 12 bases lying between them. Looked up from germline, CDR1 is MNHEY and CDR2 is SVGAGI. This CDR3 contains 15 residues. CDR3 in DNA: TGTGCCAGCAGTTGGGGTGTGGACATGAACACTGAAGCTTTCTTT. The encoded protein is CASSWGVDMNTEAFF.

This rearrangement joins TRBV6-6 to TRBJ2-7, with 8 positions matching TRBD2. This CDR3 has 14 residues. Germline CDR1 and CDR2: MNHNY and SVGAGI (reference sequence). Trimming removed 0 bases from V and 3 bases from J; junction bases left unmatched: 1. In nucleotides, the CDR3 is TGTGCCAGCAGTTACTCACGGGGGGGCTACGAGCAGTACTTC. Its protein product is CASSYSRGGYEQYF.

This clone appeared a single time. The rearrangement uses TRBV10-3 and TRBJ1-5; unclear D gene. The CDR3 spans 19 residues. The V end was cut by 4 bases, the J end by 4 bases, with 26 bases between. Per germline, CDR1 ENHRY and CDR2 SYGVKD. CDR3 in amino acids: CAISGSPLLSIDGNQPQHF. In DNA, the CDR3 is TGTGCCATCAGTGGATCTCCCCTCCTGTCAATCGACGGGAATCAGCCCCAGCATTTT.

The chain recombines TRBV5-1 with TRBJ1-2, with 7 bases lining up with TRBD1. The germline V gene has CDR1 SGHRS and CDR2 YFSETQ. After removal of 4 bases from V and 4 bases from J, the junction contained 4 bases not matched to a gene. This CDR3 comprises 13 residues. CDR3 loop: CASSEGQPYGYTF. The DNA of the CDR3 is TGCGCCAGCAGCGAGGGACAGCCCTATGGCTACACCTTC.

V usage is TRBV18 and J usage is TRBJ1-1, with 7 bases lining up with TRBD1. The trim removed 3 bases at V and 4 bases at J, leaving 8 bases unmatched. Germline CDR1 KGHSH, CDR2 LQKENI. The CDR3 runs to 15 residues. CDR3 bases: TGTGCCAGCTCACCCACCACAGGGGAAGGCACTGAAGCTTTCTTT. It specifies CASSPTTGEGTEAFF.

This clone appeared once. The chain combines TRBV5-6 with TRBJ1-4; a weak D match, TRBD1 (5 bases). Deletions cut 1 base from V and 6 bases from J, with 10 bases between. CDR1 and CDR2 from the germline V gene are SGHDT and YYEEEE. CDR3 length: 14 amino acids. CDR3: CASSLQGLDEKLFF. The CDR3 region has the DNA TGTGCCAGCAGCTTGCAGGGATTGGATGAAAAACTGTTTTTT.

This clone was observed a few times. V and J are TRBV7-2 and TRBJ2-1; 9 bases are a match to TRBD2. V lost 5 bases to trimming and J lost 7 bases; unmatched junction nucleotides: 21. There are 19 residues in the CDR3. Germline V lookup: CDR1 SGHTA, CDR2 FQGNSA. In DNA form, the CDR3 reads TGTGCCAGCAGCGACCGGGTGCGGACTAGCGTACCGGACAAGAATGAGCAGTTCTTC. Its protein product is CASSDRVRTSVPDKNEQFF.

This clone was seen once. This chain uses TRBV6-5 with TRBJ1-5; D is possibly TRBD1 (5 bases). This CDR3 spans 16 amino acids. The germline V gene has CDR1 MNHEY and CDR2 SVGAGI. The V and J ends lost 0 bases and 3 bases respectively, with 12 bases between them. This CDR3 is CASSYSAGGNNQPQHF. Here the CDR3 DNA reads TGTGCCAGCAGTTACTCGGCGGGGGGGAACAATCAGCCCCAGCATTTT.